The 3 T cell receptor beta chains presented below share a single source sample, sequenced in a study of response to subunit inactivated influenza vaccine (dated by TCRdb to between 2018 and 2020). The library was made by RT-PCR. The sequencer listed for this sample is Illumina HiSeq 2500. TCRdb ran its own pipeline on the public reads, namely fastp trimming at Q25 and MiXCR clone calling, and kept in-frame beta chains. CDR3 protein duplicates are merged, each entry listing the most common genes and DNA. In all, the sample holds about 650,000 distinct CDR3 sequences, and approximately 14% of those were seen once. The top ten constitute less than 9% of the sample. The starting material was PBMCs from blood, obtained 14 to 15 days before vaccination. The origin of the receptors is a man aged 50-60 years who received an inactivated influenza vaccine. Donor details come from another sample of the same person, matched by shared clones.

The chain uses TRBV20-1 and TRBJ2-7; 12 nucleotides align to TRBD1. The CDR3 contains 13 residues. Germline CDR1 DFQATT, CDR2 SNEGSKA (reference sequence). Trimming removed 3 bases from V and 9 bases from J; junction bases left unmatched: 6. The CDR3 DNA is TGCAGTGCTAGCCGGGACAGGGGGCAAGGGCAGTACTTC. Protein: CSASRDRGQGQYF.

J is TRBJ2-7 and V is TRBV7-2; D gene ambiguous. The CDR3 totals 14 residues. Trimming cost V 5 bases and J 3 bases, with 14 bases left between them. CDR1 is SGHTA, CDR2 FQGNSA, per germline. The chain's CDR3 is CASSPKAGYYEQYF. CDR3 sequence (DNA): TGTGCCAGCAGCCCTAAGGCAGGCTACTACGAGCAGTACTTC.

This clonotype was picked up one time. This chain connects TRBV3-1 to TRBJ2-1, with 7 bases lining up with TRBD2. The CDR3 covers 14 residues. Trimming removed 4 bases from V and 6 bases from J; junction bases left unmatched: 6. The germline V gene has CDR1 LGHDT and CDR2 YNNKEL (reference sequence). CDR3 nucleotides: TGTGCCAGCAGCCCGGGACTAAGGGTCAATGAGCAGTTCTTC. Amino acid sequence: CASSPGLRVNEQFF.